A selection of T cell receptor beta chains follows, all from one sample in a study of T cells after posttransplantation cyclophosphamide. TCRdb keeps only in-frame clones here, not all; method: immunoSEQ multiplex PCR. This table has approximately 47,000 clones, around 94% appearing once. What was sequenced was PBMCs. Receptor source: a woman between 45 and 60 years old in good health and a related stem cell transplant donor. CDR3s include the opening cysteine and the closing phenylalanine or tryptophan. A D gene is named only where the DNA matches it firmly. Expanded clones get a size class; other rows say once, few or many, or leave the size out.

.	.	TRBV5-1	TRBJ2-7	CASSLEGASSYEQYF	TGCGCCAGCAGCTTGGAAGGGGCGAGCTCCTACGAGCAGTACTTC
.	.	TRBV5-1	TRBJ1-4	CASRQGYREKLFF	TGCGCCAGCAGGCAGGGGTACAGGGAAAAACTGTTTTTT
once	TRBD2	TRBV29-1	TRBJ2-1	CSVVTSGGDNEQFF	TGCAGCGTCGTCACTAGCGGGGGGGACAATGAGCAGTTCTTC
.	TRBD1	TRBV5-1	TRBJ1-4	CASSLTGEIEKLFF	TGCGCCAGCAGCCTGACAGGGGAAATCGAAAAACTGTTTTTT
.	.	TRBV10-2	TRBJ1-4	CASSGSKGLRSEKLFF	TGCGCCAGCAGTGGGTCTAAGGGGCTACGGTCGGAAAAACTGTTTTTT
.	TRBD1	TRBV4-1	TRBJ2-7	CASSAGGAVSEQYF	TGCGCCAGCAGCGCAGGGGGCGCAGTCTCCGAGCAGTACTTC
.	.	TRBV6-4	TRBJ2-7	CASSNGQNRYF	TGTGCCAGCAGTAACGGACAGAATCGGTACTTC
.	.	TRBV5-4	TRBJ1-1	CASSGTDSNFMNTEAFF	TGTGCCAGCAGCGGGACGGACAGTAACTTCATGAACACTGAAGCTTTCTTT
.	.	TRBV28	TRBJ1-1	CASSPIRPAREDEAFF	TGTGCCAGCAGTCCGATCCGCCCGGCCAGGGAGGATGAAGCTTTCTTT
.	.	TRBV27	TRBJ1-5	CASSLSGGAGQPQHF	TGTGCCAGCAGTTTATCGGGGGGGGCAGGACAGCCCCAGCATTTT
.	.	TRBV5-4	TRBJ1-1	CASSLSTNTEAFF	TGTGCCAGCAGCTTGTCGACTAACACTGAAGCTTTCTTT
.	.	TRBV5-1	TRBJ1-3	CASSPGDSGNTIYF	TGCGCCAGCAGCCCAGGGGATAGTGGAAACACCATATATTTT
.	.	TRBV30	TRBJ2-7	CAWSVRRGKYEQYF	TGTGCCTGGAGTGTAAGACGCGGGAAGTACGAGCAGTACTTC
.	.	TRBV5-1	TRBJ2-2	CASTGQQNTGELFF	TGCGCCAGCACCGGACAGCAGAACACCGGGGAGCTGTTTTTT
.	.	TRBV5-1	TRBJ2-1	CASSLGQTENEQFF	TGCGCCAGCAGCTTGGGACAGACCGAGAATGAGCAGTTCTTC